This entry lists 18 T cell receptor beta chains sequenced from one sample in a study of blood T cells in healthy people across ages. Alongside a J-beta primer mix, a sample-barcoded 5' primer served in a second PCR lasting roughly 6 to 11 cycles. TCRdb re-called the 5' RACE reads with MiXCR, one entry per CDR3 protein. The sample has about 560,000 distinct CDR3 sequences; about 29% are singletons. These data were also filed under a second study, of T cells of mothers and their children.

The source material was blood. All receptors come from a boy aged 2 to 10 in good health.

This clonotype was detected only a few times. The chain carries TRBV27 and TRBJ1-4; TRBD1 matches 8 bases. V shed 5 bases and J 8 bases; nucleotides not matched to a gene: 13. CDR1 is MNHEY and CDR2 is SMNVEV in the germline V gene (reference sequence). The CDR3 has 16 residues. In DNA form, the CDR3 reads TGTGCCAGCAGTCCTAGCCCGGACAGGGTAGGGGAAAAACTGTTTTTT. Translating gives CASSPSPDRVGEKLFF.

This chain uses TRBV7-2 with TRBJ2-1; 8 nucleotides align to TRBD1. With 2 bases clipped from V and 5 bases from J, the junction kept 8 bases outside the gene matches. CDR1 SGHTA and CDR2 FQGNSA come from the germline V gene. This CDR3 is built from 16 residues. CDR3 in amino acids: CASSLPRTGLNNEQFF. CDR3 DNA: TGTGCCAGCAGCTTACCGCGGACAGGGTTAAACAATGAGCAGTTCTTC.

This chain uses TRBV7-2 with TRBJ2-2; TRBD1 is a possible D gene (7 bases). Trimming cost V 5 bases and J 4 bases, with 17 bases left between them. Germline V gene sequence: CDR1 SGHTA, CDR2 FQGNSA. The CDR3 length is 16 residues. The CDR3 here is CASSPPGGTSTGELFF. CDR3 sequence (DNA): TGTGCCAGCAGCCCTCCAGGGGGGACTTCCACCGGGGAGCTGTTTTTT.

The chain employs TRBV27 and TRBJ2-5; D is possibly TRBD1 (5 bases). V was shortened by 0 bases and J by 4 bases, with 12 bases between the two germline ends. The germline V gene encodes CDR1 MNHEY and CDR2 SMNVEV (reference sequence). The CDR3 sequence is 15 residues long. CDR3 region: CASSLSFQGRETQYF. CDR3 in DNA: TGTGCCAGCAGTTTATCCTTCCAGGGTCGAGAGACCCAGTACTTC.

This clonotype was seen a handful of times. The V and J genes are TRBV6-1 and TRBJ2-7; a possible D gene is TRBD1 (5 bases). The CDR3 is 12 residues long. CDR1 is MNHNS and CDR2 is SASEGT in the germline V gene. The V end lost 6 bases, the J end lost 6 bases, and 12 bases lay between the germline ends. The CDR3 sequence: CASSVGHSEQYF. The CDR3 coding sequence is TGTGCCAGCAGCGTCGGACATTCCGAGCAGTACTTC.

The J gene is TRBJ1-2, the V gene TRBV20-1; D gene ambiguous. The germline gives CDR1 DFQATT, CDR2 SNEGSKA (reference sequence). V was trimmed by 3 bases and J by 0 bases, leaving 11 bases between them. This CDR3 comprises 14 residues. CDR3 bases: TGCAGTGCTAGTGGCGTCGGTTCTAACTATGGCTACACCTTC. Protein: CSASGVGSNYGYTF.

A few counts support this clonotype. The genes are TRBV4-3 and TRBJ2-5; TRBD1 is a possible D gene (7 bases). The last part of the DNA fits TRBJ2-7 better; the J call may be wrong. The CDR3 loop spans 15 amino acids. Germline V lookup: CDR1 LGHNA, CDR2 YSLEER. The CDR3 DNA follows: TGCGCCAGCAGCCAAGTACAGGGGAGGAGGTACGAGCAGTACTTC. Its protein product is CASSQVQGRRYEQYF.

The CDR3 reads CATRLDGNTEAFF. The CDR3 nucleotides read TGTGCCACCCGTTTGGACGGGAACACTGAAGCTTTCTTT. The J gene is TRBJ1-1, the V gene TRBV10-3; D is unresolved. V was trimmed by 10 bases and J by 1 base, leaving 13 bases between them. Per germline, CDR1 ENHRY and CDR2 SYGVKD. The CDR3 loop spans 13 amino acids.

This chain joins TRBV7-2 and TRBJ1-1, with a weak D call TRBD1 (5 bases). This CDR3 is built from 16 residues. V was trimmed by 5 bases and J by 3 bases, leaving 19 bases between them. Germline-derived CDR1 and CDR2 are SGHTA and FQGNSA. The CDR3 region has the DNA TGTGCCAGCAGCGGGGCGGGGGATTGGGTGTACACTGAAGCTTTCTTT. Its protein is CASSGAGDWVYTEAFF.

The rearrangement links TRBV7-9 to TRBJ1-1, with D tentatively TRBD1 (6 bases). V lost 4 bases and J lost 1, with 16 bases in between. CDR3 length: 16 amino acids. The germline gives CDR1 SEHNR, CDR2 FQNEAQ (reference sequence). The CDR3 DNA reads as TGTGCCAGCAGCTCCGGGACATTTACGGGGAACACTGAAGCTTTCTTT. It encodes CASSSGTFTGNTEAFF. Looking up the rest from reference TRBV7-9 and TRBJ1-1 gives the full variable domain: DTGVSQNPRHKITKRGQNVTFRCDPISEHNRLYWYRQTLGQGPEFLTYFQNEAQLEKSRLLSDRFSAERPKGSFSTLEIQRTEQGDSAMYLCASSSGTFTGNTEAFFGQGTRLTVV.

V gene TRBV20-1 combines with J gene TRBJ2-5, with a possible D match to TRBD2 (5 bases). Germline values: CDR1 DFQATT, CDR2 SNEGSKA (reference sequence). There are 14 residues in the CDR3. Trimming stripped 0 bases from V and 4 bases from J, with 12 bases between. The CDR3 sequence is CSARERAVRETQYF. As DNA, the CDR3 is TGCAGTGCTAGAGAGCGGGCGGTTCGAGAGACCCAGTACTTC.

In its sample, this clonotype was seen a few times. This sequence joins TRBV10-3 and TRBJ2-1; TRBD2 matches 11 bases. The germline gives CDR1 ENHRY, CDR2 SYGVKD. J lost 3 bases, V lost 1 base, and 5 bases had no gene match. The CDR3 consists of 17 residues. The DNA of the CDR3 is TGTGCCATCAGTGAGTTCACCGGGACTAGCGGCTACAATGAGCAGTTCTTC. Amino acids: CAISEFTGTSGYNEQFF.

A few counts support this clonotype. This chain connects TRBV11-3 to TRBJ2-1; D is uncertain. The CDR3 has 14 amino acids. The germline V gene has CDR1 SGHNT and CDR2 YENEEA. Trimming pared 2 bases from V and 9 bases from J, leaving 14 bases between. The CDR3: CASSLSISWAEQFF. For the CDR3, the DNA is TGTGCCAGCAGCTTATCAATAAGTTGGGCTGAGCAGTTCTTC.

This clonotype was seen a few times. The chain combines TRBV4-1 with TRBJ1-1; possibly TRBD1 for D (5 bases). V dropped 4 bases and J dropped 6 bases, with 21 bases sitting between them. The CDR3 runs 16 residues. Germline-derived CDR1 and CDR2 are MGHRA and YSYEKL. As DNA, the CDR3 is TGCGCCAGCAGCCTTCCCCTGCCAGGGCGGGACCCTGAAGCTTTCTTT. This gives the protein CASSLPLPGRDPEAFF.

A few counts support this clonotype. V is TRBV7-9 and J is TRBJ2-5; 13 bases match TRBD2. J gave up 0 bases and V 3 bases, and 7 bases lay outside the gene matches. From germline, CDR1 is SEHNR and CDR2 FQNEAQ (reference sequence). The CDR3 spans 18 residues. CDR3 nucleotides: TGTGCCAGCAGCTTTCCACTAGCGGGAGGGGGCTACCAAGAGACCCAGTACTTC. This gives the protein CASSFPLAGGGYQETQYF.

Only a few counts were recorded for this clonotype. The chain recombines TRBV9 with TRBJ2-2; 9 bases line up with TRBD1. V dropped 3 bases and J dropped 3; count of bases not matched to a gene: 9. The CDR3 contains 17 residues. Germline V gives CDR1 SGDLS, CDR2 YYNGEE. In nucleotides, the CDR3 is TGTGCCAGCAGCGAGGGGGGGACAGGGATAGACACCGGGGAGCTGTTTTTT. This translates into CASSEGGTGIDTGELFF.

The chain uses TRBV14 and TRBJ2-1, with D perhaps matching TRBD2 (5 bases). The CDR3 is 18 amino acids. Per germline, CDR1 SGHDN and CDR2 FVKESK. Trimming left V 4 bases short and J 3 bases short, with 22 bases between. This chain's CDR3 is CASSPPERARDVYNEQFF. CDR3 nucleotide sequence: TGTGCCAGCAGCCCCCCGGAGAGGGCTCGGGATGTCTACAATGAGCAGTTCTTC.

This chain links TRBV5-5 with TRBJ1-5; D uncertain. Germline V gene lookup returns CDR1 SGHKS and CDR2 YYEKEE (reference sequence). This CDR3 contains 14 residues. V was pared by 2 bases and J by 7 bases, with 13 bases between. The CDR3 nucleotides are TGTGCCAGCAGCTTTCTGTCGGACGACCAGCCCCAGCATTTT. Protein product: CASSFLSDDQPQHF.